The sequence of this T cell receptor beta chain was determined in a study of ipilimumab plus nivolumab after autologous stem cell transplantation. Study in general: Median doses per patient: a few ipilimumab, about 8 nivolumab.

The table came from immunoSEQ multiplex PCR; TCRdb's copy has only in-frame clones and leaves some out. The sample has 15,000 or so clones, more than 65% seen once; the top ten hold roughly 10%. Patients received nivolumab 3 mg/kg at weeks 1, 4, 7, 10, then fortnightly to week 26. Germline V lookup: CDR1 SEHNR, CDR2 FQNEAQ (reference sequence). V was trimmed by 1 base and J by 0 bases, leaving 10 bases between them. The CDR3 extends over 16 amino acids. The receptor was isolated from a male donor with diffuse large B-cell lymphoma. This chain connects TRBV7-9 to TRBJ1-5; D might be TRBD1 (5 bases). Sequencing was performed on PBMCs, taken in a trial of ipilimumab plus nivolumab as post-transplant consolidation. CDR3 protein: CASSLGTGRSNQPQHF. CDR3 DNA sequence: TGTGCCAGCAGCTTAGGGACGGGACGTAGCAATCAGCCCCAGCATTTT.